This T cell receptor (beta chain) stems from a study of blood T cells in healthy people across ages. Each donor's blood draw was approximately 10 milliliters of peripheral blood. Next came a second PCR, run for about 7 to 12 cycles, which used a sample-barcoded 5' primer along with a J-beta primer mix. The template-switch adaptor, which had 12 random nucleotides, put a tag on each cDNA molecule. MiXCR, applied by TCRdb to the 5' RACE reads, yields one record per CDR3 protein. The table lists 550,000 to 600,000 distinct CDR3 sequences, around half of them singletons, with 20% to 25% in the top ten. What was sequenced was blood. The receptor was isolated from a man aged 80 or over in good health.

DNA for the CDR3: TGTGCCAGCAGCGGACAACCAAGATCTCTCACAGATACGCAGTATTTT. Translating gives CASSGQPRSLTDTQYF. The chain combines TRBV27 with TRBJ2-3; a weak D match, TRBD1 (5 bases). This CDR3 region has 16 residues. CDR1 is MNHEY, CDR2 SMNVEV, per germline (reference sequence). The V end was cut by 6 bases, the J end by 2 bases, with 18 bases between.